This entry describes one T cell receptor beta chain. Sequencing used immunoSEQ multiplex PCR; TCRdb keeps in-frame clones, though not all of them. Of 95,000 or so clones listed, more than 70% were seen once; the top ten hold approximately 18%. The data belong to a study of blood T cell repertoires in COVID-19. Trimming removed 4 bases at V and 0 bases at J, with 7 bases between. This CDR3 is built from 13 residues. Germline CDR1 and CDR2: MNHEY and SMNVEV (reference sequence). The chain recombines TRBV27 with TRBJ2-7; D uncertain. The sequenced sample was peripheral blood. The sequence came from a human donor in a cohort sampled during active COVID-19. In DNA form, the CDR3 reads TGTGCCAGCAGTTATGTCAGCTCCTACGAGCAGTACTTC. Its protein is CASSYVSSYEQYF.